This T cell receptor beta chain was recorded in a study of molecular identifiers for immune sequencing clone quantification. Points from the study as a whole: In cases of identical TCR molecules sharing a barcode, highly expanded clone sizes could be underestimated. Reportedly, one cell's Jurkat TCR RNA was detected within 1,200,000 naive CD8 cells. Over 97% of effector molecules, but under 1% in naive cells, were held by clones with more than 20 RNA copies.

TCRdb reanalysed the PCR reads using MiXCR and keeps one entry per CDR3 protein. In the table there are around 300,000 distinct CDR3 sequences, about 22% of which are singletons. Sorted naive CD8 T cells, roughly 19,000 to 1,100,000, were sequenced from 10%, 30% or 50% RNA. CDR3 length: 14 amino acids. V shed 6 bases and J 2 bases; nucleotides not matched to a gene: 4. The sample holds a few counts of this clonotype. Its matching antigen is unknown. Sequencing was carried out using naive CD8+ T cells from blood, with Jurkat cell RNA spiked in. Described subset: FACS-sorted CD8+CD4-CCR7+CD45RA+ naive T cells. The rearrangement links TRBV12-3 or TRBV12-4 to TRBJ2-7; 10 bases agree with TRBD2. The receptor comes from a human donor in good health. Some libraries in this study had Jurkat cell RNA spiked in. The chain's CDR3 is CASSRSGRAYEQYF. In DNA, the CDR3 is TGTGCCAGCAGCCGAAGCGGGAGGGCCTACGAGCAGTACTTC.